The 8 T cell receptor beta chains given below trace back to one sample, sequenced in a study of identical twins' blood T cells. From the 5' RACE reads, TCRdb called clonotypes with MiXCR, one entry per CDR3 protein. The sample lists hundreds of thousands of distinct CDR3 sequences, roughly 30% occurring once. The sample comprised PBMCs. These receptors were taken from a woman between 18 and 50 years old in good health.

This rearrangement joins TRBV7-2 to TRBJ1-1, with D perhaps TRBD1 (5 bases). Trimming shortened V by 1 base and J by 7 bases, and 13 bases separated the two germline ends. Germline CDR1 reads SGHTA; CDR2 reads FQGNSA. The CDR3 is 14 residues long. The CDR3, as DNA: TGTGCCAGCAGCTTAGGGTGGGACGGTAGTGAAGCTTTCTTT. Residues: CASSLGWDGSEAFF.

The chain uses TRBV9 and TRBJ1-3; D not resolved. CDR1 is SGDLS and CDR2 is YYNGEE in the germline V gene. V lost 0 bases and J 0 bases, leaving 13 bases between the germline ends. CDR3 length: 17 amino acids. CDR3 sequence: CASSVGVVPVSGNTIYF. CDR3 DNA: TGTGCCAGCAGCGTAGGAGTGGTCCCGGTCTCTGGAAACACCATATATTTT.

This clonotype was detected a few times. The rearrangement joins TRBV20-1 to TRBJ2-5; unclear D gene. Trimming left V 5 bases short and J 7 bases short, with 11 bases between. From germline, CDR1 is DFQATT and CDR2 SNEGSKA (reference sequence). This CDR3 spans 11 amino acids. The CDR3, as DNA: TGCAGTGCTGCAGCCCCCGGGACCCAGTACTTC. It yields the protein CSAAAPGTQYF.

This sequence joins TRBV18 and TRBJ1-2, with D unresolved. CDR3 length: 17 amino acids. The V end was cut by 0 bases, the J end by 2 bases, with 16 bases between. Germline V gene data show CDR1 as KGHSH and CDR2 as LQKENI. As DNA, the CDR3 is TGTGCCAGCTCACCACCGAGGAACCTAGGACGAAACTATGGCTACACCTTC. It translates to CASSPPRNLGRNYGYTF.

The rearrangement links TRBV11-2 to TRBJ2-1; TRBD1 is a possible D gene (7 bases). Germline CDR1 reads SGHAT; CDR2 reads FQNNGV. Trimming took off 7 bases at V and 3 bases at J, with 16 bases between the two ends. The CDR3 consists of 15 residues. The CDR3 nucleotides read TGTGCCAGCACCAGGGGGGCGGGGCTCTACAATGAGCAGTTCTTC. The encoded protein is CASTRGAGLYNEQFF. The whole variable domain, remainder taken from reference TRBV11-2 and TRBJ2-1, is EAGVAQSPRYKIIEKRQSVAFWCNPISGHATLYWYQQILGQGPKLLIQFQNNGVVDDSQLPKDRFSAERLKGVDSTLKIQPAKLEDSAVYLCASTRGAGLYNEQFFGPGTRLTVL.

This chain uses TRBV27 with TRBJ2-3; 9 nucleotides match TRBD2. V lost 10 bases, J lost 5 bases, and 13 bases stayed unmatched. Germline V gene sequence: CDR1 MNHEY, CDR2 SMNVEV (reference sequence). The length of the CDR3 is 15 residues. The CDR3 region has the DNA TGTGCCACCCAACCCCAAGCGGGAGGAGTAGATACGCAGTATTTT. Encoded protein: CATQPQAGGVDTQYF.

This clonotype was counted ten times or more. V usage is TRBV20-1 and J usage is TRBJ1-5; D uncertain. Germline CDR1 and CDR2: DFQATT and SNEGSKA (reference sequence). V lost 5 bases, J lost 4 bases, and 6 bases lay in between. The CDR3 has 11 residues. The CDR3 protein is CSAGKNQPQHF. For the CDR3, the DNA is TGCAGTGCTGGAAAAAATCAGCCCCAGCATTTT.

In its sample, this clonotype was seen a few times. CDR3 protein: CASRMRGGPPEAFF. The CDR3, as DNA: TGTGCCAGCCGAATGCGGGGGGGGCCCCCTGAAGCTTTCTTT. The V and J genes are TRBV7-9 and TRBJ1-1, with TRBD1 as a possible D gene (6 bases). Germline V CDR1 and CDR2: SEHNR, FQNEAQ (reference sequence). The V and J ends lost 8 bases and 6 bases respectively, with 19 bases between them. This CDR3 is 14 amino acids long.